The source of this TCR beta chain is a study of T cells after posttransplantation cyclophosphamide. The study's findings and limits: Tissue-infiltrating T cells from skin or gut overlapped little with blood T cells.

There are many counts of this clone. Its antigen is as yet unknown. V shed 7 bases and J shed 0 bases, with 12 bases lying between them. Germline CDR1 is MNHNS and CDR2 is SASEGT. The CDR3 has 15 residues. Repertoires were generated with immunoSEQ multiplex PCR, while TCRdb's copy carries only in-frame clones and drops some. This sample has under 30,000 clones, each found more than once. The origin of this receptor is a woman in her sixties in good health, CMV-negative, and a related stem cell transplant donor. J is TRBJ2-2 and V is TRBV6-1; D is perhaps TRBD2 (6 bases). The sequencing sample was made of PBMCs. CDR3: CASKPGLANTGELFF. The DNA of the CDR3 is TGTGCCAGCAAGCCGGGACTCGCGAACACCGGGGAGCTGTTTTTT.